Listed here are 32 T cell receptor beta chains from one sample, sequenced in a study of blood T cell repertoires in COVID-19. The assay was immunoSEQ multiplex PCR, and TCRdb's table has in-frame clones only and misses some. The table shows about 90,000 clones, with roughly 90% occurring only once. The source material was peripheral blood. Receptor source: an elderly man with active or convalescent COVID-19.

The chain has TRBV25-1 and TRBJ2-1; 8 nucleotides match TRBD1. There are 14 residues in the CDR3. Germline V gene lookup returns CDR1 MGHDK and CDR2 SYGVNS. V was clipped by 8 bases and J by 12 bases; unmatched bases: 15. The CDR3 nucleotides read TGTGCCAGCTCCGAAGCAGGGGGCGATCGGGGGCAGTTCTTC. Amino acids: CASSEAGGDRGQFF.

This chain links TRBV24-1 with TRBJ2-7, with 9 bases fitting TRBD1. After removal of 4 bases from V and 1 base from J, the junction contained 4 bases not matched to a gene. Germline loops: CDR1 KGHDR, CDR2 SFDVKD. This CDR3 contains 15 residues. In DNA form, the CDR3 reads TGTGCCACCAGTGACCCGGGACAGGGATCCTACGAGCAGTACTTC. This translates into CATSDPGQGSYEQYF.

In its sample, this clone was seen a few times. V and J are TRBV7-3 and TRBJ2-1; maybe TRBD2 (5 bases). Germline V gives CDR1 SGHTA, CDR2 FQGTGA. The CDR3 sequence is 14 residues long. V lost 5 bases, J lost 9 bases, and 17 bases lay in between. The CDR3 DNA reads as TGTGCCAGCAGCGATAGGACTGGTACAATTGAGCAGTTCTTC. Translation gives CASSDRTGTIEQFF.

This clone appeared a few times. The chain combines TRBV30 with TRBJ2-7, with 7 bases that match TRBD2. V shed 2 bases and J 6 bases; nucleotides not matched to a gene: 10. In germline, CDR1 is GTSNPN, CDR2 SVGIG (reference sequence). The CDR3 totals 14 residues. CDR3: CAWSISAGEVEQYF. CDR3 bases: TGTGCCTGGAGTATCTCCGCGGGAGAGGTCGAGCAGTACTTC.

The chain is built from TRBV7-2 and TRBJ2-7, with D unresolved. CDR1 and CDR2 (germline): SGHTA, FQGNSA. V gave up 1 base and J gave up 5 bases, with 3 bases separating them. This CDR3 has 11 amino acids. The CDR3 nucleotides are TGTGCCAGCAGCTTAGGTAACGAGCAGTACTTC. The encoded protein is CASSLGNEQYF.

This clone has more than one count but fewer than ten. The sample carries other DNA sequences with the same CDR3. The chain uses TRBV19 and TRBJ2-3; the match to TRBD1 covers 9 bases. CDR3 size: 14 residues. Germline CDR1 LNHDA, CDR2 SQIVND (reference sequence). V lost 6 bases to trimming and J lost 3 bases; unmatched junction nucleotides: 4. CDR3 bases: TGTGCCAGTAGGGACAGGGGTAGGACAGATACGCAGTATTTT. The encoded protein is CASRDRGRTDTQYF.

V is TRBV28 and J is TRBJ1-1, with D perhaps matching TRBD1 (6 bases). With 2 bases removed from V and 5 bases from J, the gap between germline ends came to 12 bases. The CDR3 extends over 14 amino acids. CDR1 is MDHEN, CDR2 SYDVKM, per germline. CDR3 region: CASSLPGVKTEAFF. DNA of the CDR3: TGTGCCAGCAGTTTACCAGGGGTTAAGACTGAAGCTTTCTTT. Full variable domain (remainder filled in from reference TRBV28 and TRBJ1-1): DVKVTQSSRYLVKRTGEKVFLECVQDMDHENMFWYRQDPGLGLRLIYFSYDVKMKEKGDIPEGYSVSREKKERFSLILESASTNQTSMYLCASSLPGVKTEAFFGQGTRLTVV.

The chain recombines TRBV19 with TRBJ2-1, with 10 bases lining up with TRBD2. Germline loops: CDR1 LNHDA, CDR2 SQIVND (reference sequence). This CDR3 contains 15 residues. The V and J ends lost 7 bases and 2 bases, in that order; junction bases with no gene match: 5. The CDR3 reads CASTQAGGPYNEQFF. The CDR3 DNA sequence: TGTGCCAGTACCCAAGCGGGAGGGCCCTACAATGAGCAGTTCTTC. Combining the CDR3 with reference TRBV19 and TRBJ2-1 gives the whole variable domain DGGITQSPKYLFRKEGQNVTLSCEQNLNHDAMYWYRQDPGQGLRLIYYSQIVNDFQKGDIAEGYSVSREKKESFPLTVTSAQKNPTAFYLCASTQAGGPYNEQFFGPGTRLTVL.

This clone was seen just once. The chain uses TRBV29-1 and TRBJ2-1; no definite D call. There are 11 residues in the CDR3. Germline CDR1 reads SQVTM; CDR2 reads ANQGSEA. With 3 bases removed from V and 10 bases from J, the gap between germline ends came to 10 bases. In DNA, the CDR3 is TGCAGCGTTGAGGTCTCGGTAGAGCAGTTCTTC. This sequence encodes CSVEVSVEQFF.

The V and J genes are TRBV28 and TRBJ2-7, with 12 bases identical to TRBD2. The length of the CDR3 is 17 residues. Unmatched junction bases numbered 6, after V lost 1 base and J lost 2 bases. Looked up from germline, CDR1 is MDHEN and CDR2 is SYDVKM. CDR3 region: CASSLLSLAGGTYEQYF. The CDR3 bases are TGTGCCAGCAGTTTATTGTCGCTAGCGGGGGGGACCTACGAGCAGTACTTC.

V is TRBV4-2 and J is TRBJ2-3; D is possibly TRBD2 (5 bases). Germline CDR1 is LGHNA and CDR2 is YNFKEQ. The CDR3 runs to 16 residues. Between the trimmed V and J ends, which lost 0 bases and 2 bases, there was a span of 12 bases. CDR3 DNA: TGTGCCAGCAGCCAAGATTTGGGCGGGTTCACAGATACGCAGTATTTT. It codes for CASSQDLGGFTDTQYF.

The V and J genes are TRBV5-4 and TRBJ2-7, with 9 bases identical to TRBD1. V dropped 4 bases and J dropped 4; count of bases not matched to a gene: 12. Germline V gene lookup returns CDR1 SGHNT and CDR2 YYREEE (reference sequence). This CDR3 has 16 residues. CDR3 residues: CASSPRDDRGFYEQYF. The CDR3, as DNA: TGTGCCAGCAGCCCCAGGGATGACAGGGGGTTTTACGAGCAGTACTTC.

The chain has TRBV4-2 and TRBJ1-3; D ambiguous. Germline-derived CDR1 and CDR2 are LGHNA and YNFKEQ. This CDR3 is 18 amino acids long. V lost 1 base, J lost 0 bases, and 16 bases lay in between. The chain's CDR3 is CASSQGSSLGGSGNTIYF. The CDR3, as DNA: TGTGCCAGCAGCCAAGGGTCAAGTTTGGGAGGCTCTGGAAACACCATATATTTT.

This clone was seen more than once but under ten times. The rearrangement uses TRBV9 and TRBJ2-2, with 10 positions matching TRBD2. Germline CDR1 and CDR2: SGDLS and YYNGEE. The J segment lost 3 bases and the V segment lost 0 bases, leaving 2 bases of the junction unmatched. CDR3 length: 16 amino acids. The CDR3 reads CASSVASGRDTGELFF. The CDR3 region has the DNA TGTGCCAGCAGCGTAGCAAGCGGGAGGGACACCGGGGAGCTGTTTTTT.

This clone turned up a few times. The V call is TRBV7-9, the J call TRBJ2-1; the D gene is possibly TRBD2 (5 bases). V was pared by 5 bases and J by 7 bases, with 15 bases between. Germline V CDR1 and CDR2: SEHNR, FQNEAQ (reference sequence). This CDR3 is built from 14 residues. The DNA of the CDR3 is TGTGCCAGCAGCCGCCTCGGACTGGAGAATGAGCAGTTCTTC. Translation: CASSRLGLENEQFF.

This clone has a single count. V and J are TRBV28 and TRBJ1-3; TRBD1 matches 7 bases. This CDR3 comprises 15 residues. After removal of 4 bases from V and 4 bases from J, the junction contained 7 bases not matched to a gene. CDR1 is MDHEN, CDR2 SYDVKM, per germline. This CDR3 is CASSSFKTGGNTIYF. DNA of the CDR3: TGTGCCAGCAGTTCCTTCAAGACAGGGGGAAACACCATATATTTT.

This clone was observed once. This chain joins TRBV5-5 and TRBJ1-3; no definite D call. Germline CDR1 is SGHKS and CDR2 is YYEKEE (reference sequence). V was cut by 2 bases and J by 0 bases, with 9 bases left in between. CDR3 length: 15 residues. This CDR3 reads CASSFSDTSGNTIYF. The CDR3 bases are TGTGCCAGCAGCTTCAGCGATACCTCTGGAAACACCATATATTTT.

This chain uses TRBV7-9 with TRBJ2-7, with D perhaps TRBD2 (6 bases). Trimming took 7 bases from V and 1 from J, leaving 14 bases between them. CDR3 size: 14 residues. CDR1 SEHNR and CDR2 FQNEAQ come from the germline V gene (reference sequence). The CDR3 nucleotides are TGTGCCAGCACCCCGACTAGTAAGTCCTACGAGCAGTACTTC. This codes for CASTPTSKSYEQYF.

V is TRBV5-4 and J is TRBJ1-2; D is uncertain. CDR1 is SGHNT and CDR2 is YYREEE in the germline V gene (reference sequence). This CDR3 is built from 15 residues. V was shortened by 4 bases and J by 0 bases, with 13 bases between the two germline ends. The CDR3 region has the DNA TGTGCCAGCAGCCCGGACTACAGCCCTAACTATGGCTACACCTTC. As protein: CASSPDYSPNYGYTF.

V usage is TRBV28 and J usage is TRBJ2-7, with D tentatively TRBD2 (5 bases). The CDR3 contains 12 residues. Trimming shortened V by 2 bases and J by 3 bases, and 5 bases separated the two germline ends. Looked up from germline, CDR1 is MDHEN and CDR2 is SYDVKM. CDR3: CASSLAGYEQYF. In nucleotides, the CDR3 is TGTGCCAGCAGTTTAGCGGGCTACGAGCAGTACTTC.

CDR3 region: CASSSGGFTEAFF. CDR3 coding DNA: TGTGCCAGCAGCTCAGGGGGCTTCACTGAAGCTTTCTTT. The rearrangement joins TRBV6-5 to TRBJ1-1; 8 bases agree with TRBD1. This CDR3 has 13 amino acids. The V and J ends lost 6 bases and 4 bases, in that order; junction bases with no gene match: 4. Per the germline V gene, CDR1 is MNHEY and CDR2 is SVGAGI.

V is TRBV11-1 and J is TRBJ1-3; 7 nucleotides line up with TRBD1. The length of the CDR3 is 15 residues. V lost 5 bases, J lost 3 bases, and 7 bases stayed unmatched. Germline V gives CDR1 SGHAT, CDR2 FQDESV (reference sequence). The CDR3 here is CASSLGTVIGNTIYF. The CDR3 DNA sequence: TGTGCCAGCAGCCTCGGGACAGTCATTGGAAACACCATATATTTT.

The CDR3: CASSAQQGLGKLFF. CDR3 bases: TGTGCCAGTAGTGCACAACAGGGTCTTGGAAAACTGTTTTTT. The chain links TRBV19 to TRBJ1-4, with D possibly being TRBD1 (6 bases). CDR1 and CDR2 from the germline V gene are LNHDA and SQIVND (reference sequence). The CDR3 is made up of 14 amino acids. Trimming took 5 bases from V and 10 from J, leaving 17 bases between them.

The chain couples TRBV7-9 to TRBJ2-5, with D possibly TRBD2 on 5 matching bases. The CDR3 is made up of 15 amino acids. Trimming shortened V by 5 bases and J by 2 bases, and 15 bases separated the two germline ends. The germline V gene has CDR1 SEHNR and CDR2 FQNEAQ (reference sequence). CDR3 protein: CASSPQRIGQETQYF. CDR3 in DNA: TGTGCCAGCAGCCCTCAGCGGATCGGACAAGAGACCCAGTACTTC.

This clone was seen more than once but under ten times. In DNA, the CDR3 is TGTGCCAGCTCTAGCGGGACAAACCCCCCGCTGGAGCAGTTCTTC. Residues: CASSSGTNPPLEQFF. V usage is TRBV5-4 and J usage is TRBJ2-1, with 9 nucleotides matching TRBD2. Germline CDR1 SGHNT, CDR2 YYREEE (reference sequence). The CDR3 extends over 15 amino acids. Losses at the gene ends were 7 bases for V and 10 bases for J; bases not matched to a gene: 15.

V gene TRBV11-2 combines with J gene TRBJ2-5; D is unclear. Trimming shortened V by 1 base and J by 5 bases, and 8 bases separated the two germline ends. The CDR3 is 13 residues long. Looked up from germline, CDR1 is SGHAT and CDR2 is FQNNGV. Written as DNA, the CDR3 is TGTGCCAGCAGCTTAGGATCGCGGGAGACCCAGTACTTC. Translating it yields CASSLGSRETQYF.

This clone came up once. This chain uses TRBV29-1 with TRBJ2-3; TRBD2 matches 12 bases. This CDR3 is 15 amino acids long. CDR1 and CDR2 (germline): SQVTM, ANQGSEA. Germline trimming cut 7 bases from V and 3 bases from J; bases unmatched to any gene: 8. CDR3 coding DNA: TGCAGCGCAGCCAAGGGGACTAGCGGGACAGATACGCAGTATTTT. This translates into CSAAKGTSGTDTQYF.

V usage is TRBV7-6 and J usage is TRBJ2-1; weak D call: TRBD1 (8 bases). With 4 bases removed from V and 1 base from J, the gap between germline ends came to 14 bases. The CDR3 sequence is 16 residues long. CDR1 SGHVS and CDR2 FNYEAQ come from the germline V gene. The CDR3 DNA follows: TGTGCCAGCAGCTACGACAGGGGAGGGTCCTACAATGAGCAGTTCTTC. It yields the protein CASSYDRGGSYNEQFF. Full variable domain (outside the CDR3, taken from reference TRBV7-6 and TRBJ2-1): GAGVSQSPRYKVTKRGQDVALRCDPISGHVSLYWYRQALGQGPEFLTYFNYEAQQDKSGLPNDRFSAERPEGSISTLTIQRTEQRDSAMYRCASSYDRGGSYNEQFFGPGTRLTVL.

V usage is TRBV5-5 and J usage is TRBJ2-7; 7 bases agree with TRBD1. With 4 bases clipped from V and 9 bases from J, the junction kept 4 bases outside the gene matches. Germline V gene sequence: CDR1 SGHKS, CDR2 YYEKEE (reference sequence). This CDR3 spans 11 amino acids. This CDR3 reads CASSAYRGQYF. CDR3 nucleotide sequence: TGTGCCAGCAGCGCATACAGGGGGCAGTACTTC.

The gene calls are TRBV7-9 and TRBJ2-1; D gene unclear. Trimming took 8 bases from V and 5 from J, leaving 13 bases between them. CDR3 length: 13 residues. In germline, CDR1 is SEHNR, CDR2 FQNEAQ (reference sequence). In DNA, the CDR3 is TGTGCCAGCTTTCCCACATTCAACAATGAGCAGTTCTTC. This translates into CASFPTFNNEQFF.

The chain carries TRBV18 and TRBJ1-2, with unresolved D. The germline CDR1 and CDR2 sequences are KGHSH and LQKENI. The CDR3 contains 13 residues. V shed 4 bases and J shed 2 bases, with 8 bases lying between them. The CDR3 spells CASSLDGNYGYTF. The DNA of the CDR3 is TGTGCCAGCTCACTAGACGGGAACTATGGCTACACCTTC.

This clone was found once. The chain recombines TRBV19 with TRBJ2-7, with 8 bases lining up with TRBD2. V trimming: 1 base; J trimming: 2 bases; junction bases outside the gene matches: 7. Germline CDR1 is LNHDA and CDR2 is SQIVND (reference sequence). The CDR3 sequence is 16 residues long. The CDR3 is CASSIGGGAGAYEQYF. The CDR3 region has the DNA TGTGCCAGTAGTATAGGTGGAGGAGCGGGGGCCTACGAGCAGTACTTC.